The 27 T cell receptor beta chains in this list originate from one sample, sequenced in a study of blood T cell repertoires in COVID-19. Profiling relied on immunoSEQ multiplex PCR, and the TCRdb table lists in-frame clones only, not all of them. The table shows 330,000 or so clones, with roughly 86% occurring only once. The specimen sequenced was PBMCs or T cells enriched from blood (not recorded which). These receptors were obtained from a woman aged 25-40 years who had been exposed to COVID-19.

The chain carries TRBV12-3 or TRBV12-4 and TRBJ1-1; D gene uncertain. Trimming removed 3 bases at V and 5 bases at J, with 7 bases between. This CDR3 is 12 amino acids long. The CDR3 nucleotides are TGTGCCAGCAGTTTCTTCCGGACTGAAGCTTTCTTT. Protein: CASSFFRTEAFF.

The chain couples TRBV9 to TRBJ2-1; 7 bases line up with TRBD1. The junction had 13 bases not matched to a gene; V was cut back by 4 bases and J by 6 bases. The germline V gene has CDR1 SGDLS and CDR2 YYNGEE. The CDR3 consists of 16 residues. As DNA, the CDR3 is TGTGCCAGCAGCCCGACTACAGGGGCAGGTGGCAATGAGCAGTTCTTC. The encoded protein is CASSPTTGAGGNEQFF.

This clone appeared a single time. The chain links TRBV6-5 to TRBJ1-1; 11 bases align to TRBD1. J lost 8 bases, V lost 3 bases, and 5 bases had no gene match. The germline V gene encodes CDR1 MNHEY and CDR2 SVGAGI. The CDR3 loop spans 14 amino acids. As DNA, the CDR3 is TGTGCCAGCAGTTATCTGGACAGGGGGCGGGAAGCTTTCTTT. It is translated as CASSYLDRGREAFF.

The rearrangement links TRBV7-8 to TRBJ2-1; 7 nucleotides match TRBD1. The germline V gene encodes CDR1 SGHVS and CDR2 FQNEAQ. This CDR3 is 16 amino acids long. The trim removed 5 bases at V and 4 bases at J, leaving 11 bases unmatched. Written as DNA, the CDR3 is TGTGCCAGCAGCCCAAAGACAGGGTTCCCTTACAATGAGCAGTTCTTC. It codes for CASSPKTGFPYNEQFF.

This CDR3 reads CASSYGQGISPLHF. CDR3 DNA: TGTGCCAGCAGTTATGGACAGGGGATTTCACCCCTCCACTTT. V is TRBV2 and J is TRBJ1-6; 9 bases are shared with TRBD1. Trimming removed 5 bases from V and 9 bases from J; junction bases left unmatched: 5. Germline values: CDR1 SNHLY, CDR2 FYNNEI. The CDR3 covers 14 residues.

The V and J genes are TRBV9 and TRBJ2-7, with 10 bases fitting TRBD2. The CDR3 is 16 residues long. In germline, CDR1 is SGDLS, CDR2 YYNGEE. With V trimmed by 0 bases and J by 2 bases, 5 bases remained unmatched. The CDR3 bases are TGTGCCAGCAGCGTAGAAGCGACTAGCGGGCCCTACGAGCAGTACTTC. Protein sequence: CASSVEATSGPYEQYF.

V and J are TRBV28 and TRBJ1-2; a weak D match, TRBD1 (6 bases). With 2 bases removed from V and 3 bases from J, the gap between germline ends came to 10 bases. This CDR3 comprises 14 residues. Germline V lookup: CDR1 MDHEN, CDR2 SYDVKM. In DNA, the CDR3 is TGTGCCAGCAGTTTACCGGGACATGACTATGGCTACACCTTC. It yields the protein CASSLPGHDYGYTF.

The chain joins TRBV5-4 to TRBJ1-4; 9 nucleotides match TRBD1. Germline V gene data show CDR1 as SGHNT and CDR2 as YYREEE (reference sequence). This CDR3 spans 16 amino acids. V gave up 3 bases and J gave up 8 bases; unmatched junction bases: 11. CDR3 region: CASSSTMGQGGEKLFF. The CDR3 DNA is TGTGCCAGCAGCTCGACGATGGGACAGGGAGGCGAAAAACTGTTTTTT.

This chain links TRBV28 with TRBJ2-3; 9 bases line up with TRBD2. Germline lookup yields CDR1 MDHEN and CDR2 SYDVKM. CDR3 length: 16 residues. The junction had 6 bases not matched to a gene; V was cut back by 5 bases and J by 0 bases. The CDR3 DNA reads as TGTGCCAGCAGTGGATCTAGCGGGACTAGCACAGATACGCAGTATTTT. Protein: CASSGSSGTSTDTQYF.

The genes are TRBV5-6 and TRBJ2-1, with 10 bases aligning to TRBD2. The trim removed 4 bases at V and 3 bases at J, leaving 7 bases unmatched. Germline V gene sequence: CDR1 SGHDT, CDR2 YYEEEE. The CDR3 length is 16 residues. The CDR3 nucleotides read TGTGCCAGCAGCACCTGGACTAGCGGATTCTACAATGAGCAGTTCTTC. Translated: CASSTWTSGFYNEQFF.

The V gene is TRBV11-2, the J gene TRBJ2-5; weak D call: TRBD2 (6 bases). Germline CDR1 reads SGHAT; CDR2 reads FQNNGV. The CDR3 has 14 amino acids. Trimming removed 0 bases from V and 5 bases from J, with 10 bases in between. CDR3 region: CASSLEASVETQYF. CDR3 DNA sequence: TGTGCCAGCAGCTTAGAGGCTAGCGTTGAGACCCAGTACTTC.

The gene calls are TRBV11-2 and TRBJ1-3, with a possible D match to TRBD1 (6 bases). The V and J ends lost 1 base and 2 bases respectively, with 9 bases between them. Germline V gene data show CDR1 as SGHAT and CDR2 as FQNNGV. The CDR3 runs 15 residues. CDR3 coding DNA: TGTGCCAGCAGCTTAGTCAGGGGCGCTGGAAACACCATATATTTT. This encodes CASSLVRGAGNTIYF.

The rearrangement joins TRBV7-9 to TRBJ1-4, with a weak D call TRBD1 (6 bases). The CDR3 covers 15 residues. CDR1 and CDR2 from the germline V gene are SEHNR and FQNEAQ (reference sequence). V lost 5 bases to trimming and J lost 9 bases, with 19 bases between them. CDR3 region: CASSHRDTVGKKLFF. In DNA form, the CDR3 reads TGTGCCAGCAGCCACCGGGACACGGTGGGGAAAAAACTGTTTTTT.

This clone turned up a few times. Here the CDR3 reads CASSLTQGAEAFF. The CDR3 bases are TGTGCCAGCAGCCTAACACAGGGGGCTGAAGCTTTCTTT. The V and J genes are TRBV3-1 (or the pseudogene TRBV3-2) and TRBJ1-1; 8 positions agree with TRBD1. The CDR3 loop spans 13 amino acids. The V and J ends lost 4 bases and 6 bases, in that order; junction bases with no gene match: 4. CDR1 and CDR2 from the germline V gene are LGHDT and YNNKEL (reference sequence).

The CDR3 nucleotides read TGTGCCAGCAGCCATCAAGCGGGAGTGACAGATACGCAGTATTTT. Translated: CASSHQAGVTDTQYF. V and J are TRBV27 and TRBJ2-3; 8 bases are a match to TRBD2. With V trimmed by 6 bases and J by 3 bases, 8 bases remained unmatched. CDR3 length equals 15 residues. Germline-derived CDR1 and CDR2 are MNHEY and SMNVEV (reference sequence).

This clone was counted a single time. The J gene is TRBJ2-7, the V gene TRBV10-3; 12 nucleotides line up with TRBD1. J lost 5 bases, V lost 3 bases, and 5 bases had no gene match. Germline CDR1 ENHRY, CDR2 SYGVKD. The length of the CDR3 is 15 residues. CDR3 protein: CAISDPGTGGNEQYF. In nucleotides, the CDR3 is TGTGCCATCAGTGACCCCGGGACAGGGGGCAACGAGCAGTACTTC.

This clone appeared once. The chain carries TRBV15 and TRBJ1-4; the D is unclear. The CDR3 runs 14 residues. V was shortened by 0 bases and J by 7 bases, with 9 bases between the two germline ends. CDR1 and CDR2 from the germline V gene are LNHNV and YYDKDF (reference sequence). CDR3 nucleotide sequence: TGTGCCACCAGCAGAGATTTGGGGAGTGAAAAACTGTTTTTT. Translated: CATSRDLGSEKLFF.

The chain couples TRBV4-2 to TRBJ2-7; 9 bases agree with TRBD2. Germline V lookup: CDR1 LGHNA, CDR2 YNFKEQ. After removal of 0 bases from V and 3 bases from J, the junction contained 6 bases not matched to a gene. The CDR3 totals 16 residues. The CDR3 reads CASSQDANSGSYEQYF. The CDR3 DNA reads TGTGCCAGCAGCCAAGACGCGAATAGCGGGAGCTACGAGCAGTACTTC.

V is TRBV5-4 and J is TRBJ1-4, with D tentatively TRBD1 (5 bases). Germline V gives CDR1 SGHNT, CDR2 YYREEE (reference sequence). Trimming shortened V by 4 bases and J by 4 bases, and 14 bases separated the two germline ends. The CDR3 has 15 residues. The CDR3 bases are TGTGCCAGCAGCCCCCAGACAGCTAATAATGAAAAACTGTTTTTT. Translated, it gives CASSPQTANNEKLFF. Combining the CDR3 with reference TRBV5-4 and TRBJ1-4 gives the whole variable domain ETGVTQSPTHLIKTRGQQVTLRCSSQSGHNTVSWYQQALGQGPQFIFQYYREEENGRGNFPPRFSGLQFPNYSSELNVNALELDDSALYLCASSPQTANNEKLFFGSGTQLSVL.

The chain joins TRBV19 to TRBJ2-3; D gene ambiguous. The CDR3 length is 14 residues. V gave up 3 bases and J gave up 2 bases, with 9 bases separating them. The germline CDR1 and CDR2 sequences are LNHDA and SQIVND (reference sequence). CDR3 in DNA: TGTGCCAGTAGTATGCTGGGCAACACAGATACGCAGTATTTT. As protein: CASSMLGNTDTQYF.

The chain links TRBV2 to TRBJ2-7; 10 nucleotides line up with TRBD2. Germline CDR1 and CDR2: SNHLY and FYNNEI. V lost 3 bases, J lost 5 bases, and 7 bases stayed unmatched. The CDR3 has 15 residues. CDR3 region: CASSDRASGSHEQYF. In DNA form, the CDR3 reads TGTGCCAGCAGTGATAGGGCTAGCGGGAGCCACGAGCAGTACTTC.

The chain combines TRBV5-1 with TRBJ1-1; no clear D. V was shortened by 3 bases and J by 8 bases, with 8 bases between the two germline ends. The germline gives CDR1 SGHRS, CDR2 YFSETQ. The CDR3 has 11 residues. CDR3: CASSSRWEAFF. CDR3 sequence (DNA): TGCGCCAGCAGCTCCCGGTGGGAAGCTTTCTTT.

The chain links TRBV5-4 to TRBJ1-2; 8 bases match TRBD1. The V gene's germline CDR1 is SGHNT and CDR2 YYREEE (reference sequence). CDR3 length: 15 amino acids. The J segment lost 2 bases and the V segment lost 0 bases, leaving 3 bases of the junction unmatched. As DNA, the CDR3 is TGTGCCAGCAGCTTGGGGGGACAGGTCAACTATGGCTACACCTTC. This translates into CASSLGGQVNYGYTF.

The genes are TRBV2 and TRBJ2-7, with D perhaps matching TRBD1 (5 bases). The germline V gene encodes CDR1 SNHLY and CDR2 FYNNEI. Trimming left V 10 bases short and J 0 bases short, with 10 bases between. This CDR3 has 12 amino acids. The CDR3 is CATADISYEQYF. The CDR3 coding sequence is TGTGCCACCGCGGACATCTCCTACGAGCAGTACTTC.

This clone has a handful of counts. The chain is built from TRBV7-3 and TRBJ2-2, with D maybe TRBD1 (5 bases). This CDR3 contains 13 residues. V shed 5 bases and J shed 6 bases, with 10 bases lying between them. CDR1 is SGHTA, CDR2 FQGTGA, per germline. The CDR3 DNA follows: TGTGCCAGCAGCCCCAGGGCGGCCGGGGAGCTGTTTTTT. Its protein product is CASSPRAAGELFF.

The genes are TRBV29-1 and TRBJ1-2, with a possible D match to TRBD1 (5 bases). CDR3 length equals 12 residues. CDR1 and CDR2 from the germline V gene are SQVTM and ANQGSEA. Trimming pared 4 bases from V and 5 bases from J, leaving 11 bases between. The CDR3 spells CSVAGTTYGYTF. Written as DNA, the CDR3 is TGCAGCGTTGCCGGGACTACATATGGCTACACCTTC. The full variable domain, its missing parts supplied by reference TRBV29-1 and TRBJ1-2, is SAVISQKPSRDICQRGTSLTIQCQVDSQVTMMFWYRQQPGQSLTLIATANQGSEATYESGFVIDKFPISRPNLTFSTLTVSNMSPEDSSIYLCSVAGTTYGYTFGSGTRLTVV.

The chain employs TRBV11-3 and TRBJ2-1; TRBD1 is a possible D gene (5 bases). Trimming stripped 4 bases from V and 4 bases from J, with 17 bases between. The CDR3 has 16 residues. Germline CDR1 is SGHNT and CDR2 is YENEEA. CDR3 protein: CASSSAQGLRYNEQFF. In nucleotides, the CDR3 is TGTGCCAGCAGCTCTGCCCAGGGATTGAGGTACAATGAGCAGTTCTTC.